This T cell receptor (beta chain) was recorded in a study of metastatic and nonmetastatic thyroid tumors. Study information: Repertoires from blood and tumor or nodule tissue of malignant and benign thyroid patients were compared.

Under the authors' procedure: Clinicopathological groups of papillary thyroid cancer showed CDR3 differences that were used to build a distant-metastasis classifier. TCRdb reprocessed the PCR reads via MiXCR. These V and J calls rely on TCRdb rather than the paper's analysis. The sample has 32,000 or so clones, 17% seen once. Before thyroid surgery, none of the patients had received any treatment. The V end lost 2 bases, the J end lost 5 bases, and 16 bases lay between the germline ends. The germline V gene has CDR1 DFQATT and CDR2 SNEGSKA (reference sequence). The CDR3 contains 14 residues. This chain joins TRBV20-1 and TRBJ2-7, with D perhaps matching TRBD2 (5 bases). The material sequenced was blood. This receptor was obtained from a male donor with papillary thyroid cancer or a benign thyroid nodule (not recorded which). Some clones in this sample may be carry-over from other donors' samples. The CDR3 DNA follows: TGCAGTGCTAGACCCTTCATGGGAGTAAACGAGCAGTACTTC. Translating it yields CSARPFMGVNEQYF.